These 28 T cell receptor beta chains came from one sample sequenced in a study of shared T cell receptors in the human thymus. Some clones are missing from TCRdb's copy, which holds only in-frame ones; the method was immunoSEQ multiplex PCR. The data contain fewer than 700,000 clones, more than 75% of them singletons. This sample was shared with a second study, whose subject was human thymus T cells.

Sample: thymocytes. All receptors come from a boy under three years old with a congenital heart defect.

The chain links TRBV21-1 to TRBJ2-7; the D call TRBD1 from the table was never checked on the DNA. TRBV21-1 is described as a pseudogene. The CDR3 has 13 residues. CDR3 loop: CASSTRTFYEQYF. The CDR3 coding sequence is TGTGCCAGCAGCACACGGACATTCTACGAGCAGTACTTC.

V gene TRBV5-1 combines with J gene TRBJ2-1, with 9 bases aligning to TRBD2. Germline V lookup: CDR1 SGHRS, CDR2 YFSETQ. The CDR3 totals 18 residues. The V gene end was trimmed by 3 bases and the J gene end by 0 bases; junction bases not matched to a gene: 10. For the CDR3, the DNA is TGCGCCAGCAGCTGGGGGCGACGGACTAGCGCCTCCTACAATGAGCAGTTCTTC. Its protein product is CASSWGRRTSASYNEQFF.

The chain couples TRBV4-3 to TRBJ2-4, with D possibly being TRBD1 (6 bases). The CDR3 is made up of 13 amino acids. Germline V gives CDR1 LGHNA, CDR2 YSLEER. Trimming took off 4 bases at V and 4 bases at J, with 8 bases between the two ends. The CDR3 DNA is TGCGCCAGCAGCCGCCAGGGGAAAAACATTCAGTACTTC. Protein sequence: CASSRQGKNIQYF.

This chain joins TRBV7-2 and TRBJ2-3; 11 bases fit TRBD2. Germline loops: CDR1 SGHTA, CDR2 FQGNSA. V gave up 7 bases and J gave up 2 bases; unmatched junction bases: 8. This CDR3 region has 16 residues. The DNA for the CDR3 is TGTGCCAGCACCCCGGGACTAGCGGAACCCACAGATACGCAGTATTTT. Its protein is CASTPGLAEPTDTQYF.

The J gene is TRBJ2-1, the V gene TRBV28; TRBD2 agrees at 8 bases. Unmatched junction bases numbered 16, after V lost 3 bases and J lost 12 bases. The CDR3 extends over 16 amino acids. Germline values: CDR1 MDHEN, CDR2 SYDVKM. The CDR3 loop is CASSLFEGGPAGGQFF. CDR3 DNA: TGTGCCAGCAGTTTGTTTGAGGGAGGCCCCGCGGGAGGGCAGTTCTTC.

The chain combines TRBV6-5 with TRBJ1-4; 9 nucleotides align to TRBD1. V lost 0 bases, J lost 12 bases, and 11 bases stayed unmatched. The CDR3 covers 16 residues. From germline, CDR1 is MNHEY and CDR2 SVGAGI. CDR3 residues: CASSYSSTGGLIELFF. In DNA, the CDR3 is TGTGCCAGCAGTTACTCGTCCACAGGGGGCCTGATAGAACTGTTTTTT.

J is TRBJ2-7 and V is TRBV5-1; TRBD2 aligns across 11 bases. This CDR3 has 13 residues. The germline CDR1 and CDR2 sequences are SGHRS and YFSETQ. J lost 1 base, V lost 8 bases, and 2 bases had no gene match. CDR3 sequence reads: CASRTSGSYEQYF. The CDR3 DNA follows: TGCGCCAGTAGGACTAGCGGGTCCTACGAGCAGTACTTC.

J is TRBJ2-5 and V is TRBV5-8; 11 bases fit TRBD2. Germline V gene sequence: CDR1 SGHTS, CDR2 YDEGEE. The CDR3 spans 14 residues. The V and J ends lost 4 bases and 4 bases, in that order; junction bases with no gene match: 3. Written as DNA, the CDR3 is TGTGCCAGCAGCCCACTAGCGGGAGCAGAGACCCAGTACTTC. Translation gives CASSPLAGAETQYF.

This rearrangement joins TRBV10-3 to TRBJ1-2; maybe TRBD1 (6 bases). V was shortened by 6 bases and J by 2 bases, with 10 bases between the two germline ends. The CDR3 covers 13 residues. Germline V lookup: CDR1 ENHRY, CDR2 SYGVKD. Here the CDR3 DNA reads TGTGCCATCAGGCTCGGACAGAACTATGGCTACACCTTC. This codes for CAIRLGQNYGYTF.

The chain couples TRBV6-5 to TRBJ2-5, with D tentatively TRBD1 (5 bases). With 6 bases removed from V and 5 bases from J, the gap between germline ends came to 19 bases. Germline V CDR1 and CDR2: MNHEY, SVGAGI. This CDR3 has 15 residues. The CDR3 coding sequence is TGTGCCAGCAGATCCGAGGTTAGGGGTCGGGAGACCCAGTACTTC. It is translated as CASRSEVRGRETQYF.

The CDR3 sequence: CASSHRDGGDNEQFF. DNA of the CDR3: TGTGCCAGCAGTCACCGGGACGGAGGGGACAATGAGCAGTTCTTC. The chain carries TRBV27 and TRBJ2-1, with a tentative D call TRBD2 (6 bases). Germline loops: CDR1 MNHEY, CDR2 SMNVEV (reference sequence). V was shortened by 5 bases and J by 5 bases, with 16 bases between the two germline ends. The CDR3 consists of 15 residues.

Here the CDR3 reads CASSSPGGYNEQFF. The CDR3, as DNA: TGTGCCAGCAGCTCACCAGGGGGATACAATGAGCAGTTCTTC. The chain is built from TRBV11-3 and TRBJ2-1; 7 bases align to TRBD1. Germline V gene sequence: CDR1 SGHNT, CDR2 YENEEA. The CDR3 contains 14 residues. The junction had 4 bases not matched to a gene; V was cut back by 4 bases and J by 4 bases.

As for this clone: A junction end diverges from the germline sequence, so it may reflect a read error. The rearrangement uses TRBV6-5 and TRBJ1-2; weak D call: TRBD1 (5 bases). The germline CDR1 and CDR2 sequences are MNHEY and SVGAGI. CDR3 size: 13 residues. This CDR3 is CASSGGTSYGYPF. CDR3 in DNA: TGTGCCAGCAGTGGCGGGACTTCTTATGGCTACCCCTTC.

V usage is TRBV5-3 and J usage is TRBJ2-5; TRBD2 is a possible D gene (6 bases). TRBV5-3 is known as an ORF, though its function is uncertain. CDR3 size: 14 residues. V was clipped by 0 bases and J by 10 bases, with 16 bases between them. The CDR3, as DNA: TGTGCCAGAAGCTTGGGCGTCCTAGCGAGGGACCAGTACTTC. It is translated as CARSLGVLARDQYF.

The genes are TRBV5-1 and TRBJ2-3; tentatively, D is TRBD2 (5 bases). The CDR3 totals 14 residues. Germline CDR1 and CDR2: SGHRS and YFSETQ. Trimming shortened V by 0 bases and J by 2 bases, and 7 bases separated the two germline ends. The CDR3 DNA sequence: TGCGCCAGCAGCTTGGGACTAATCACAGATACGCAGTATTTT. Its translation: CASSLGLITDTQYF.

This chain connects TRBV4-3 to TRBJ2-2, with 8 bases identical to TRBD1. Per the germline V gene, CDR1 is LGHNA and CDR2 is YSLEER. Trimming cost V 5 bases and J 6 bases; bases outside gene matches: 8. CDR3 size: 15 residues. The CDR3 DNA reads TGCGCCAGCAGCTACCACAGGGGGGAGGCCGGGGAGCTGTTTTTT. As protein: CASSYHRGEAGELFF.

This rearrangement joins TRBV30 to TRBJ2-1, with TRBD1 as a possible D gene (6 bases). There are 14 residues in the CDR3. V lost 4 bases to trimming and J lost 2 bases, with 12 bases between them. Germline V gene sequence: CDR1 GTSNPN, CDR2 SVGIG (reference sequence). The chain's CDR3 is CAWKGVYTYNEQFF. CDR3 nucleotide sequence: TGTGCCTGGAAGGGGGTCTATACCTACAATGAGCAGTTCTTC.

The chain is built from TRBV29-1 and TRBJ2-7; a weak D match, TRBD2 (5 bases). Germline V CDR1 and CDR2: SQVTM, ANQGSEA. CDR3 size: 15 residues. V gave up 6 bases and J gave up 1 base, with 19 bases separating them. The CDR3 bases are TGCAGCGTGGTTTCGAGGGAGAGTAGGTCCTACGAGCAGTACTTC. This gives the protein CSVVSRESRSYEQYF.

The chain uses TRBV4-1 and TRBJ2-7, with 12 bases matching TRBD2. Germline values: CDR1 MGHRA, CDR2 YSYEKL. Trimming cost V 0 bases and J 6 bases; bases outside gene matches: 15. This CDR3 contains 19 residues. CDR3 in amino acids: CASSQDLREPILAGGEQYF. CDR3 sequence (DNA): TGCGCCAGCAGCCAAGATTTGAGGGAACCAATACTAGCGGGAGGCGAGCAGTACTTC.

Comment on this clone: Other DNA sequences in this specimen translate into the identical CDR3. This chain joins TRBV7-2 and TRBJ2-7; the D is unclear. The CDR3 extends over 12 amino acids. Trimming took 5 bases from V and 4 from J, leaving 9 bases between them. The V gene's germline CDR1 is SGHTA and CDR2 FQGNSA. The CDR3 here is CASSPTSYEQYF. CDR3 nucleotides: TGTGCCAGCAGCCCCACATCATACGAGCAGTACTTC.

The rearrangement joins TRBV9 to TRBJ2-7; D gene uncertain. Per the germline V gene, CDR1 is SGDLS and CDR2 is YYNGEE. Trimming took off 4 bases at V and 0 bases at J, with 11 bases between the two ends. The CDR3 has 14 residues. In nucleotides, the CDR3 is TGTGCCAGCAGCCAAGACTGGCCCTCCTACGAGCAGTACTTC. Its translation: CASSQDWPSYEQYF.

The CDR3 protein is CASRRTGTSGYTF. For the CDR3, the DNA is TGTGCCAGCAGACGGACCGGGACATCGGGCTACACCTTC. The rearrangement links TRBV27 to TRBJ1-2, with D perhaps matching TRBD1 (6 bases). Germline assignment: CDR1 MNHEY and CDR2 SMNVEV (reference sequence). The CDR3 is 13 amino acids. Trimming stripped 6 bases from V and 8 bases from J, with 16 bases between.

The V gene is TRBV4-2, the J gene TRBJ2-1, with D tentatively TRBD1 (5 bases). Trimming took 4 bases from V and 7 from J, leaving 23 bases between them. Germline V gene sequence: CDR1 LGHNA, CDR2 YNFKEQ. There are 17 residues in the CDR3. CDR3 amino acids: CASSPQGVDRSKNEQFF. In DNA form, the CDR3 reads TGTGCCAGCAGCCCTCAAGGGGTGGACCGTAGTAAGAATGAGCAGTTCTTC.

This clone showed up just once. This chain's CDR3 is CASSYSTSAPRYEQYF. The CDR3 DNA sequence: TGTGCCAGCAGTTACTCGACTTCAGCCCCTCGGTACGAGCAGTACTTC. The chain employs TRBV6-5 and TRBJ2-7; D call uncertain. CDR3 length: 16 amino acids. Looked up from germline, CDR1 is MNHEY and CDR2 is SVGAGI. V shed 0 bases and J shed 4 bases, with 16 bases lying between them.

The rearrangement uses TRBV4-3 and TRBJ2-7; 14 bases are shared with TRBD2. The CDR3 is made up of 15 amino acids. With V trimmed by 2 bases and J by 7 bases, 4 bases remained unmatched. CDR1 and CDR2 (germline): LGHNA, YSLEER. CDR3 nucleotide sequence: TGCGCCAGCAGCCAACGACTAGCGGGAGGGCAAGAGCAGTACTTC. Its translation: CASSQRLAGGQEQYF.

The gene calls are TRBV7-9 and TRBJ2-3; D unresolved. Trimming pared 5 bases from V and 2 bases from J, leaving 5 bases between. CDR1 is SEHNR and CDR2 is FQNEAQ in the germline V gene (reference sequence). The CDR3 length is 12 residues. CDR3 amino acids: CASSPYTDTQYF. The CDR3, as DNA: TGTGCCAGCAGCCCCTACACAGATACGCAGTATTTT.

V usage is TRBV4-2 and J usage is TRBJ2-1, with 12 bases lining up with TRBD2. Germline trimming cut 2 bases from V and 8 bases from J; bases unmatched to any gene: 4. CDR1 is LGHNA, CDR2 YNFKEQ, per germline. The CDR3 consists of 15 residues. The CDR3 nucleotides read TGTGCCAGCAGCCAAACTAGCGGGAGGAGTCATGAGCAGTTCTTC. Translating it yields CASSQTSGRSHEQFF.

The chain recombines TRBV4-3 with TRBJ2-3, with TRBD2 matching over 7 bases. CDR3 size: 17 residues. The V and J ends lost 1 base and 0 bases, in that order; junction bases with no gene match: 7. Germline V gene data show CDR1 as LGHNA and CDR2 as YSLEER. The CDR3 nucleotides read TGCGCCAGCAGCCAAGGCATGGCGGGAGCTAGCACAGATACGCAGTATTTT. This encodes CASSQGMAGASTDTQYF.